These 9 T cell receptor beta chains came from one sample sequenced in a study of blood T cells in healthy people across ages. Combining a sample-barcoded 5' primer with a J-beta primer mix, a second PCR ran for about 7 to 12 cycles. TCRdb fed the 5' RACE reads into MiXCR, producing one record per CDR3 protein. Among roughly 930,000 distinct CDR3 sequences, about 48% were seen once, and the ten largest hold 10% to 15%. The source material was blood. All receptors come from a man aged 25-40 years in good health.

The V and J genes are TRBV3-1 and TRBJ2-5, with a tentative D call TRBD2 (6 bases). The end of the DNA is better explained by TRBJ2-3, so the J call may be wrong. Germline V gives CDR1 LGHDT, CDR2 YNNKEL (reference sequence). CDR3 length: 14 amino acids. The CDR3 nucleotides read TGTGCCAGCAGCCAAGATAGACTAGGAGAAACGCAGTATTTT. Protein sequence: CASSQDRLGETQYF.

V and J are TRBV6-5 and TRBJ2-5, with D perhaps given as TRBD1 or TRBD2 (5 bases each). Deletions cut 7 bases from V and 3 bases from J, with 12 bases between. The CDR3 consists of 13 residues. The germline V gene encodes CDR1 MNHEY and CDR2 SVGAGI. CDR3 in amino acids: CASNQLGEETQYF. Written as DNA, the CDR3 is TGTGCCAGCAACCAACTGGGGGAAGAGACCCAGTACTTC.

In DNA form, the CDR3 reads TGTGCCAGCAGCACGTGGACTAGCCGAGTACCCTACGAGCAGTACTTC. Its protein is CASSTWTSRVPYEQYF. This sequence joins TRBV21-1 and TRBJ2-7; the DNA was not used to check the table's D call, TRBD2. TRBV21-1 is classified as a pseudogene. The CDR3 extends over 16 amino acids.

The chain uses TRBV20-1 and TRBJ2-3; D is possibly TRBD1 (6 bases). CDR1 and CDR2 (germline): DFQATT, SNEGSKA (reference sequence). V lost 1 base to trimming and J lost 5 bases, with 10 bases between them. The CDR3 extends over 13 amino acids. DNA of the CDR3: TGCAGTGCTAGAGCCTCAGGGGTAGATACGCAGTATTTT. This encodes CSARASGVDTQYF.

CDR3 coding DNA: TGTGCCAGCACCGTCTCTAGCGGAGGGCGCCAAGAGACCCAGTACTTC. This translates into CASTVSSGGRQETQYF. The V call is TRBV12-3 or TRBV12-4, the J call TRBJ2-4, with 7 positions matching TRBD2. The J call is uncertain, as TRBJ2-5 better fits the DNA end. The CDR3 has 16 amino acids.

J is TRBJ2-3 and V is TRBV24-1; the D gene is possibly TRBD1 (5 bases). Trimming shortened V by 2 bases and J by 3 bases, and 11 bases separated the two germline ends. The CDR3 covers 15 residues. Germline V gives CDR1 KGHDR, CDR2 SFDVKD. The CDR3 loop reads CATSDYRGLTDTQYF. CDR3 DNA sequence: TGTGCCACCAGTGATTATAGGGGTTTGACAGATACGCAGTATTTT.

This clonotype has a handful of counts. The chain joins TRBV5-1 to TRBJ1-4, with D maybe TRBD1 (5 bases). CDR1 and CDR2 from the germline V gene are SGHRS and YFSETQ. This CDR3 spans 14 amino acids. V was trimmed by 4 bases and J by 5 bases, leaving 12 bases between them. The CDR3, as DNA: TGCGCCAGCAGCGTGGACACGACAAATGAAAAACTGTTTTTT. This codes for CASSVDTTNEKLFF.

The chain joins TRBV10-3 to TRBJ2-7; D is possibly TRBD1 (6 bases). The CDR3 has 13 amino acids. Between the trimmed V and J ends, which lost 11 bases and 5 bases, there was a span of 19 bases. CDR1 is ENHRY and CDR2 is SYGVKD in the germline V gene. The CDR3: CASRLGRGHEQYF. The CDR3 DNA is TGTGCCTCGCGCCTTGGCAGGGGCCACGAGCAGTACTTC.

This chain joins TRBV5-1 and TRBJ2-4; 11 nucleotides agree with TRBD2. The J call may be incorrect, as the DNA end agrees better with TRBJ2-7. This CDR3 has 16 residues. Germline CDR1 is SGHRS and CDR2 is YFSETQ. The CDR3 reads CASSVSLAGGVNEQYF. The CDR3 bases are TGCGCCAGCAGCGTAAGCCTAGCGGGGGGTGTCAACGAGCAGTACTTC.